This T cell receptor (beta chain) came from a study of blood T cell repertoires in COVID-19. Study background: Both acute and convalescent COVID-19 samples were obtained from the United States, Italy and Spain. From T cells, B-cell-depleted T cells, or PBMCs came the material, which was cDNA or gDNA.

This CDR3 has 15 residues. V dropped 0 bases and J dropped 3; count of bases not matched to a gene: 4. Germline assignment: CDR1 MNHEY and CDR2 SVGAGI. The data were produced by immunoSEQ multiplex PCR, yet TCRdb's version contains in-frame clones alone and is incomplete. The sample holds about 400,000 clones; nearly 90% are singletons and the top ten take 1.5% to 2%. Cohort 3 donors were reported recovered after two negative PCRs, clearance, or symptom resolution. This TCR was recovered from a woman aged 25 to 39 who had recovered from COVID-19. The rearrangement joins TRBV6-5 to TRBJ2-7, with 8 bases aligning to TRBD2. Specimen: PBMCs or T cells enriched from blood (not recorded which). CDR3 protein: CASSYSAGGRYEQYF. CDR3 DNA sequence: TGTGCCAGCAGTTACTCGGCGGGAGGACGCTACGAGCAGTACTTC.